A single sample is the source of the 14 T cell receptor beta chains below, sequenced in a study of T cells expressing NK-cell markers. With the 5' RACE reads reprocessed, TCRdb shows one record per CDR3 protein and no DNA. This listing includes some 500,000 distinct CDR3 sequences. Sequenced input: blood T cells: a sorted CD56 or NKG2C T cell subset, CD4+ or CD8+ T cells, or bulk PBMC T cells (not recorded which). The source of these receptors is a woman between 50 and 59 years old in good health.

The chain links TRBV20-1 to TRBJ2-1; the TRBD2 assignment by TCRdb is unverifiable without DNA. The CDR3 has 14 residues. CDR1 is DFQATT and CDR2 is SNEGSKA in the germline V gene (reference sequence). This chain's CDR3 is CSARSPRPGLEQFF.

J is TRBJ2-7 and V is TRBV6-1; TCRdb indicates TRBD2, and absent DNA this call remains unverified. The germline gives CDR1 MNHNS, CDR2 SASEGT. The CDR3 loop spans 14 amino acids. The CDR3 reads CASDPPGLNYEQYF.

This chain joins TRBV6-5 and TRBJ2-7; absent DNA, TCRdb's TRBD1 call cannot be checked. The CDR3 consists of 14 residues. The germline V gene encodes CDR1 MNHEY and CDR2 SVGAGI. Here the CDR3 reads CASRRGTGAYEQYF.

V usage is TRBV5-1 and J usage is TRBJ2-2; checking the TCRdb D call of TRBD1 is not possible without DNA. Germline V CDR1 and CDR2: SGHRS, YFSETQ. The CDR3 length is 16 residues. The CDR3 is CASSHGQGVWAGELFF.

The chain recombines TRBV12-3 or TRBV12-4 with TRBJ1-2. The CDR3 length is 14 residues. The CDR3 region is CASSPKGRNYGYTF.

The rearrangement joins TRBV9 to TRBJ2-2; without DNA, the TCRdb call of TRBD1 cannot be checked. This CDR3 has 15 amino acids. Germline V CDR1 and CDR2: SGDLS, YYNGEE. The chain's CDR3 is CASSVEDSRSGELFF.

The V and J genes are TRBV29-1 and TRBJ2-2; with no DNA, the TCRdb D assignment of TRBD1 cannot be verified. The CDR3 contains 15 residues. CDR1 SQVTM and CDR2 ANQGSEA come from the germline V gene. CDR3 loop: CSVLPGTVNTGELFF.

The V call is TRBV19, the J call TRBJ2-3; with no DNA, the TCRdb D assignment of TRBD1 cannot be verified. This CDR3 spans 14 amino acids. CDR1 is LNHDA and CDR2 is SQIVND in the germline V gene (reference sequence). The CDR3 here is CASNNRVGTDTQYF.

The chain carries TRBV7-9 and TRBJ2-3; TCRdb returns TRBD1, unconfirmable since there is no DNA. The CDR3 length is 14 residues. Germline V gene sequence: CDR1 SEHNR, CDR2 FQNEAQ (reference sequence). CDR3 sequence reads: CASSLAGRGDTQYF.

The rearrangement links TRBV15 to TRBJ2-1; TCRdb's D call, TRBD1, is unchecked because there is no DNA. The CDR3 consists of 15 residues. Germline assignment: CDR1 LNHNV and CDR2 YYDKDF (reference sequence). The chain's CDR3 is CATSRDPGVVNEQFF.

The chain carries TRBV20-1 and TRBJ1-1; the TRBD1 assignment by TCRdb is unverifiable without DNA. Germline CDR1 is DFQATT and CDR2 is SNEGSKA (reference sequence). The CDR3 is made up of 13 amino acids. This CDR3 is CSAGRTGITEAFF.

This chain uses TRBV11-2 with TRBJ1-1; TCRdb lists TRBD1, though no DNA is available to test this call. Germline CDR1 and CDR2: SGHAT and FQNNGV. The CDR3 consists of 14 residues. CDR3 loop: CASSFRIKGAEAFF.

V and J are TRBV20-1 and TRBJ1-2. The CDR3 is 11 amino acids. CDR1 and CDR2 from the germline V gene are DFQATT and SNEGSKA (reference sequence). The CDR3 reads CSSPINYGYTF.

The CDR3 reads CASGLVLSGSAGELFF. The rearrangement uses TRBV12-5 and TRBJ2-2; TCRdb designates TRBD2, a call that cannot be tested without DNA. This CDR3 is built from 16 residues. The germline gives CDR1 LGHNT, CDR2 FRNRAP.